The next 22 T cell receptor beta chains were all read from a single sample in a study of T cell repertoires in cytomegalovirus infection. TCRdb independently ran MiXCR on the reads; one entry per CDR3 protein. The data show just under 550,000 distinct CDR3 sequences, about 30% seen once. Sequencing was carried out using PBMCs. The origin of the receptors is a human donor in good health (CMV status not recorded). Some clones in this sample may be carry-over from other donors' samples.

The chain employs TRBV20-1 and TRBJ2-6, with D perhaps TRBD1 (6 bases). V was cut by 5 bases and J by 1 base, with 18 bases left in between. Germline-derived CDR1 and CDR2 are DFQATT and SNEGSKA (reference sequence). The CDR3 length is 17 residues. CDR3 loop: CSALTDRRDSGANVLTF. CDR3 in DNA: TGCAGTGCTCTCACGGACAGAAGGGATTCTGGGGCCAACGTCCTGACTTTC.

The CDR3 spells CASSQRVSQGNSPLHF. Here the CDR3 DNA reads TGCGCCAGCAGTCAACGAGTGTCGCAGGGGAATTCACCCCTCCACTTT. The chain has TRBV23-1 and TRBJ1-6; possible D gene TRBD1, 6 bases. TRBV23-1 is known as an ORF, though its function is uncertain. The CDR3 sequence is 16 residues long. With 2 bases removed from V and 7 bases from J, the gap between germline ends came to 15 bases.

This clonotype has more than one count but fewer than ten. This chain links TRBV11-2 with TRBJ1-2; 7 positions agree with TRBD1. CDR1 and CDR2 (germline): SGHAT, FQNNGV. V shed 2 bases, J shed 4 bases, and the junction held 7 bases outside the gene matches. This CDR3 spans 15 amino acids. The CDR3 is CASSLLEGAGYGYTF. CDR3 DNA: TGTGCCAGCAGCTTATTAGAGGGGGCTGGCTATGGCTACACCTTC. The complete variable domain, with remaining parts taken from reference TRBV11-2 and TRBJ1-2, reads EAGVAQSPRYKIIEKRQSVAFWCNPISGHATLYWYQQILGQGPKLLIQFQNNGVVDDSQLPKDRFSAERLKGVDSTLKIQPAKLEDSAVYLCASSLLEGAGYGYTFGSGTRLTVV.

This clonotype was seen ten or more times. The chain links TRBV7-8 to TRBJ1-1; D call uncertain. Germline V gene lookup returns CDR1 SGHVS and CDR2 FQNEAQ. The ends were cut back, 5 bases at V and 6 bases at J, with 7 bases in the middle. The CDR3 is made up of 11 amino acids. The DNA of the CDR3 is TGTGCCAGCAGCCGGGTGCCTGAAGCTTTCTTT. Its translation is CASSRVPEAFF.

This clonotype was observed a few times. The J gene is TRBJ1-6, the V gene TRBV4-1; no firm D call. The V gene's germline CDR1 is MGHRA and CDR2 YSYEKL. The CDR3 is 16 residues long. Trimming cost V 0 bases and J 6 bases, with 12 bases left between them. The DNA of the CDR3 is TGCGCCAGCAGCCAAGATCAAGCCGGGTTTAATTCACCCCTCCACTTT. Translating gives CASSQDQAGFNSPLHF.

The chain recombines TRBV4-1 with TRBJ2-7; tentatively, D is TRBD1 (5 bases). V lost 2 bases and J 0 bases, leaving 11 bases between the germline ends. In germline, CDR1 is MGHRA, CDR2 YSYEKL. There are 15 residues in the CDR3. In nucleotides, the CDR3 is TGCGCCAGCAGCCAATCAAGGGGTCCCTCCTACGAGCAGTACTTC. Its protein is CASSQSRGPSYEQYF.

This clonotype has a handful of counts. This rearrangement joins TRBV6-2 or TRBV6-3 to TRBJ2-2; TRBD1 agrees at 7 bases. V lost 6 bases and J lost 7; bases outside the gene matches: 5. There are 13 residues in the CDR3. The germline gives CDR1 MNHEY, CDR2 SVGEGT. The DNA for the CDR3 is TGTGCCAGCAGCCGGGACAGCCACGGGGAGCTGTTTTTT. Residues: CASSRDSHGELFF.

The chain recombines TRBV6-2 or TRBV6-3 with TRBJ2-1, with 12 bases matching TRBD2. Germline V gene data show CDR1 as MNHEY and CDR2 as SVGEGT. The CDR3 runs to 18 residues. V was pared by 5 bases and J by 6 bases, with 14 bases of the junction left unmatched. CDR3: CASSKRLAGVLVPNEQFF. CDR3 sequence (DNA): TGTGCCAGCAGTAAACGACTAGCGGGAGTACTCGTCCCCAATGAGCAGTTCTTC.

The CDR3 sequence: CAITEGWNTEAFF. CDR3 bases: TGTGCCATCACTGAAGGGTGGAACACTGAAGCTTTCTTT. The gene calls are TRBV10-3 and TRBJ1-1; D gene unclear. Germline loops: CDR1 ENHRY, CDR2 SYGVKD. Trimming took 7 bases from V and 1 from J, leaving 10 bases between them. This CDR3 comprises 13 residues.

This clonotype was detected only a few times. The chain combines TRBV19 with TRBJ1-5, with D uncertain. V dropped 5 bases and J dropped 7 bases, with 15 bases sitting between them. The CDR3 length is 14 residues. Germline CDR1 LNHDA, CDR2 SQIVND (reference sequence). CDR3 sequence (DNA): TGTGCCAGTAGTGGTTGGAGGGTGGGGCAGCCCCAGCATTTT. Translated: CASSGWRVGQPQHF. Together with reference TRBV19 and TRBJ1-5, the CDR3 gives the full variable domain: DGGITQSPKYLFRKEGQNVTLSCEQNLNHDAMYWYRQDPGQGLRLIYYSQIVNDFQKGDIAEGYSVSREKKESFPLTVTSAQKNPTAFYLCASSGWRVGQPQHFGDGTRLSIL.

The rearrangement uses TRBV7-2 and TRBJ2-1; 7 bases align to TRBD2. V was clipped by 8 bases and J by 2 bases; unmatched bases: 6. This CDR3 region has 14 residues. Per germline, CDR1 SGHTA and CDR2 FQGNSA. The CDR3: CASQTSLAYNEQFF. DNA of the CDR3: TGTGCCAGCCAGACTAGCCTAGCCTACAATGAGCAGTTCTTC.

The chain joins TRBV19 to TRBJ2-3; either TRBD1 or TRBD2 may fit D (5 bases each). Trimming left V 8 bases short and J 5 bases short, with 17 bases between. The CDR3 sequence is 14 residues long. Germline assignment: CDR1 LNHDA and CDR2 SQIVND (reference sequence). CDR3 sequence (DNA): TGTGCCAGTCGTTACAGGCCCGGGGAAGATACGCAGTATTTT. Amino acids: CASRYRPGEDTQYF.

This clonotype was observed a handful of times. The germline gene is not matched at one end of the junction; a read error may be the cause. The genes are TRBV5-3 and TRBJ2-2, with TRBD2 matching 11 bases. TRBV5-3 is flagged as an ORF with uncertain function. This CDR3 is 18 amino acids long. CDR3 in DNA: TGTGCCAGCAGCTCGGGACTAGCGGAGTTAGCGAACACCGGGGAGCTGTTTTTT. Translating it yields CASSSGLAELANTGELFF.

The chain uses TRBV14 and TRBJ1-2; no clear D gene. Deletions cut 1 base from V and 7 bases from J, with 13 bases between. The CDR3 runs 14 residues. The V gene's germline CDR1 is SGHDN and CDR2 FVKESK. The CDR3 protein is CASSQVEGTGGYTF. Written as DNA, the CDR3 is TGTGCCAGCAGCCAAGTCGAGGGTACGGGTGGCTACACCTTC.

This clonotype was detected only a few times. The V and J genes are TRBV6-5 and TRBJ2-5; 7 bases fit TRBD2. There are 14 residues in the CDR3. V dropped 2 bases and J dropped 8; count of bases not matched to a gene: 8. Germline-derived CDR1 and CDR2 are MNHEY and SVGAGI. In nucleotides, the CDR3 is TGTGCCAGCAGTTACCAAGGACTAGAAGGTACCCAGTACTTC. It yields the protein CASSYQGLEGTQYF.

This clonotype was seen a few times. The chain uses TRBV6-2 or TRBV6-3 and TRBJ2-5; D not certain. Germline assignment: CDR1 MNHEY and CDR2 SVGEGT. The length of the CDR3 is 14 residues. The V end lost 6 bases, the J end lost 2 bases, and 13 bases lay between the germline ends. The DNA of the CDR3 is TGTGCCAGCAGCCGTTCGACTGCTCAAGAGACCCAGTACTTC. Protein product: CASSRSTAQETQYF.

The V call is TRBV28, the J call TRBJ2-7, with TRBD1 matching 9 bases. J gave up 6 bases and V 6 bases, and 9 bases lay outside the gene matches. The CDR3 runs to 14 residues. The V gene's germline CDR1 is MDHEN and CDR2 SYDVKM. CDR3 DNA: TGTGCCAGCAGCCCGACAGGGGGGCTGGGCGAGCAGTACTTC. Encoded protein: CASSPTGGLGEQYF.

This chain connects TRBV7-6 to TRBJ2-3; 8 nucleotides line up with TRBD1. Losses at the gene ends were 3 bases for V and 4 bases for J; bases not matched to a gene: 9. The CDR3 consists of 16 residues. Germline CDR1 SGHVS, CDR2 FNYEAQ. This chain's CDR3 is CASSLTTSGGADTQYF. DNA of the CDR3: TGTGCCAGCAGCTTGACGACATCAGGGGGCGCAGATACGCAGTATTTT.

V and J are TRBV4-1 and TRBJ2-7, with D possibly matching TRBD2 (7 bases). There are 15 residues in the CDR3. Per germline, CDR1 MGHRA and CDR2 YSYEKL. Trimming removed 0 bases at V and 3 bases at J, with 12 bases between. The CDR3, as DNA: TGCGCCAGCAGCCAAGATCGGGGGGCGCGCTACGAGCAGTACTTC. It yields the protein CASSQDRGARYEQYF.

The table lists this clonotype with a few counts. The V call is TRBV19, the J call TRBJ2-3; D might be TRBD1 (5 bases). Germline CDR1 is LNHDA and CDR2 is SQIVND (reference sequence). V lost 4 bases, J lost 0 bases, and 14 bases lay in between. The CDR3 runs to 16 residues. The CDR3 DNA sequence: TGTGCCAGTAGTACCTCGGACACAACTAGCACAGATACGCAGTATTTT. Protein product: CASSTSDTTSTDTQYF.

This clonotype was found a few times. The V gene is TRBV28, the J gene TRBJ1-2; D may be TRBD1 (5 bases). Germline V gene data show CDR1 as MDHEN and CDR2 as SYDVKM. CDR3 size: 13 residues. The V end lost 6 bases, the J end lost 5 bases, and 13 bases lay between the germline ends. The CDR3 region is CASSYGGSYGYTF. The DNA for the CDR3 is TGTGCCAGCAGCTACGGGGGATCTTATGGCTACACCTTC.

This clonotype has a handful of counts. V and J are TRBV7-2 and TRBJ2-7, with D perhaps matching TRBD1 (5 bases). V shed 5 bases and J shed 3 bases, with 14 bases lying between them. The CDR3 extends over 14 amino acids. Germline V gene data show CDR1 as SGHTA and CDR2 as FQGNSA. Here the CDR3 DNA reads TGTGCCAGCAGCCTTGACAGTACCCTCTACGAGCAGTACTTC. Translation gives CASSLDSTLYEQYF.